Listed here is a single T cell receptor (beta chain). Assay used: immunoSEQ multiplex PCR; TCRdb lists only in-frame clones, some missing. This sample has 80,000 to 100,000 clones, with over 60% found just once. This sample is part of a study of glioma-infiltrating T cells after dendritic cell vaccination. The germline V gene has CDR1 SGHNT and CDR2 YYREEE (reference sequence). This CDR3 contains 16 residues. The junction had 5 bases not matched to a gene; V was cut back by 0 bases and J by 10 bases. Only patients with spare fresh-frozen tumor and over two years of follow-up were included. V usage is TRBV5-4 and J usage is TRBJ2-1; 15 bases line up with TRBD2. The sample was blood, taken before dendritic cell vaccination. This sequence was found in a human donor with glioblastoma. The CDR3 coding sequence is TGTGCCAGCAGCTTGGGGACTAGCGGGAGGGCCGAGGAGCAGTTCTTC. This encodes CASSLGTSGRAEEQFF. Complete variable domain (other parts from reference TRBV5-4 and TRBJ2-1): ETGVTQSPTHLIKTRGQQVTLRCSSQSGHNTVSWYQQALGQGPQFIFQYYREEENGRGNFPPRFSGLQFPNYSSELNVNALELDDSALYLCASSLGTSGRAEEQFFGPGTRLTVL.